The T cell receptor beta chain under discussion was sequenced for a study of cytomegalovirus exposure and HLA in healthy donors (dated by TCRdb to 2017 to 2019). Regarding the study in general: In an earlier analysis of 587 of the donors, 276 Gb of sequence data and roughly 100 million unique TCR beta sequences from about 179 million T cells were reported. Alongside the repertoire data, information on donor age, sex, ethnicity and CMV serostatus was compiled. Class I and class II HLA loci were covered by the typing at four-digit resolution. Among some 400 genotyped donors of the cohort, an average of about 240,000 unique TCR beta nucleotide sequences was sequenced per donor, of which about 19% were non-productive. The later analysis used no new phenotypic data to find candidate immune exposures, relying instead on TCR beta sequences and their occurrence across donors. The number of typed donors differed by locus: about 620-640 for A, B, C, DRB1 and DQB1; approximately 540 for DQA1; approximately 600 for DPA1; and some 430 for DPB1. Four to six DR-DQ haplotypes were handled as single units for association and clustering, since linkage in the cohort was strong. To predict cytomegalovirus infection status, the study combined high-throughput TCR immunosequencing, statistical association of individual TCRs with disease status, and machine learning. Of the approximately 400 genotyped donors, around 81% fell in the genetic ancestry cluster associated with self-reported Caucasian donors. A later genetic analysis took genome-wide SNP genotypes for about three fifths of the roughly 700 donors and used that subset as a discovery cohort. All discovery cohort repertoires had been generated using a single sequencing platform. Using immunosequencing, the study profiled T cell repertoires from some 670 subjects and related those repertoires to cytomegalovirus serostatus. About 280 gigabases of sequencing data and tens of millions of unique TCR sequences made up an early release that covered over 550 HLA-typed donors. In addition to the first cohort of 666 subjects, a separate validation cohort of about 120 different subjects was used. In a later analysis, previously published TCR beta repertoires from about 670 donors were re-analyzed and high-resolution HLA genotyping was added so that TCR occurrence patterns could be studied. The study was designed to test whether signatures of past pathogen exposure could be identified by cataloging public T cell receptors. An earlier analysis of several hundred of the donors applied high-throughput TCR beta sequencing to assess whether each TCR beta V gene segment acted as functional or pseudogenic. Broader findings and caveats from the paper: In vitro tests confirmed that a few of the cytomegalovirus-associated TCR beta chains recognize cytomegalovirus antigens. In an earlier analysis of 587 of the donors, most TCR beta V segments appeared in productive rearrangements about 87% or about 30% of the time, broadly matching IMGT annotations. Linkage disequilibrium might explain the correlated functional status among segregating V segments, but an unknown experimental factor could not be excluded. According to a later genetic analysis, donors in an Asian-associated ancestry cluster had fewer N-insertions in productive TCRs than the roughly 670-donor mean. According to a later analysis, TCR association rates differed among HLA loci, with DRB1 alleles showing the most associated TCRs and HLA-C alleles showing the fewest. Most CMV-associated TCR beta chains appeared to be HLA-restricted in a later analysis, and the HLA associations seemed to be driven largely by CMV exposure. A later analysis found that HLA-associated TCR beta chains were more clonally expanded and had lower generation probabilities than equally common non-associated chains. According to a later analysis, parvovirus B19, influenza, CMV and Epstein-Barr virus appeared linked to several top co-occurrence clusters. A cluster of highly shared sequence variants was judged likely to be a technical artifact of the sequencing pipeline. Sequencing depth was assumed to be roughly uniform across donors in the presence/absence analyses, though that assumption may not hold. Cytomegalovirus status was reported to be diagnosed by the classifier with high specificity and sensitivity in both the original and validation cohorts. Across donors, most TCR sequences were observed very rarely, whereas some public TCRs were present in many individuals. Because counts were too low, approximately 18 rarely observed V segments, including chromosome 9 orphons, were excluded from the earlier analysis of about 500 of the donors. CMV serostatus was the only immune exposure information available for the cohort. It was suggested by the authors that the approach could potentially be generalized to other disease states and immunological phenotypes. When HLA alleles, especially DR and DQ, strongly co-occurred, attributing TCR associations to individual alleles was difficult. The study gave a list of 150 to 200 TCR beta chains associated with cytomegalovirus. Because some donors lacked HLA typing at each locus, the association tests relied only on the typed subset. An association between a missense DCLRE1C variant and V-gene and J-gene trimming of TCR beta chains was found in a later genetic analysis and replicated in an independent cohort. Only TCR beta chains were sequenced in this cohort, and the absence of alpha or paired-chain data limited detectable features. In a later analysis, around 17,000 TCR beta sequences were associated with specific HLA alleles at a false discovery rate of 0.05. A further reported finding was that TCR beta sequences accurately predicted the HLA-A and HLA-B alleles for most subjects in the first cohort.

A remark on this clone: Its antigen has not been determined. One base away there is no much larger clone; base qualities are not given.

Receptor amplification or capture employed the immunoSEQ multiplex PCR assay. The multiplex PCR relied on a mix of 60 forward primers for TCR Vbeta segments and 13 reverse primers for TCR Jbeta segments. A multiplex PCR assay on genomic DNA amplified the CDR3 region of rearranged TCR beta genes. The amplified TCR beta libraries were sequenced on the Illumina HiSeq System as 87-base-pair reads. In the source study's methods: A later analysis counted 65 million to 90 million unique TCR beta chains across the 690 or so repertoires, and roughly 11 million of these chains were shared by at least two donors. A nearest-neighbor algorithm error-corrected the raw reads and collapsed the reads into unique sequences, merging closely related sequences to remove PCR and sequencing errors. CDR3 sequences were aligned to IMGT reference sequences to assign V, D and J gene segments. For a sequence to be retained, at least a six-nucleotide match to both a V gene segment and a J gene segment was required. A rearrangement counted as productive if the CDR3 had no stop codons and remained in frame with V and J, and every other rearrangement counted as non-productive. CDR3 was defined by IMGT convention, running from the second conserved V-encoded cysteine to the conserved J-encoded phenylalanine. The earlier analysis of about 570 of the donors excluded any sequence lacking an unambiguous match to a single V gene segment. An earlier analysis of fewer than 750 of the donors called V segments functional above 56.7% productive rearrangements and segregating when the between-donor standard deviation exceeded 5%. A statistical classification framework was built for diagnosing cytomegalovirus status from the catalog of TCR beta chain sequences. In a later analysis, V and J genes were assigned by comparing TCR nucleotide sequences against IMGT/GENE-DB human TR gene sequences. Using the TCRdist pipeline, a later analysis assigned CDR3 sequences along with most-parsimonious VDJ recombination scenarios. A later analysis defined each TCR beta chain by its CDR3 amino acid sequence plus V-gene family, and excluded reads lacking a unique V-gene family. To address suspected cross-contamination and a sequencing artifact, a later analysis removed under 600 highly shared, low-generation-probability nucleotide sequences. A later analysis calculated a clonal expansion index for each public chain from normalized within-repertoire ranks of inferred template counts. In a later analysis, generation probabilities were computed using a VDJ recombination model fitted to out-of-frame rearrangements, and the results were checked against IGoR. In a later analysis, TCR-TCR, TCR-HLA and TCR-CMV co-occurrence was scored with hypergeometric tests, and a repertoire-size bias correction was applied to TCR pairs. In a later analysis, false discovery rates were estimated by permuting HLA or CMV assignments 20 times. A later analysis grouped co-occurring TCRs with DBSCAN, adding TCRdist sequence similarity when clustering within HLA-allele-positive subsets. For co-occurrence clustering, repertoires with fewer than 30,000 or more than 120,000 public chains were excluded, along with 5 or 6 repertoires with anomalous nucleotide sharing. The source is immuneACCESS, and TCRdb retained only in-frame sequences with V and J called. Part of the clones is not carried over; for the studies checked, unresolved V genes explain less than half of this, and the remainder is unexplained. D and trimming come from the DNA, and the V and J calls and clone size come from that table. The sample contains tens of thousands of clones, about 50% of them found a single time. Of the sample, around 11% is held by the ten largest clones.

The cohort comprised under 700 healthy bone marrow donors. At the time of sampling, every cohort member was nominally healthy, though immune exposures that went unrecorded were likely present. CMV serostatus was positive for more than 250 and negative for about half of the roughly 700 cohort members, and was not recorded for this donor. A peripheral blood sample was provided by each donor, and peripheral blood mononuclear cells were used for TCR beta sequencing. Genomic DNA extraction from the blood cell samples was performed with the Qiagen DNeasy Blood Extraction Kit. Sequencing was carried out using PBMCs. This sequence was found in a human donor in good health.

The DNA sequence is given as TGCAGCGTTGGACAAGCTGCAACTAATGAAAAACTGTTTTTT. Its protein product is CSVGQAATNEKLFF. The chain uses TRBV29-1 and TRBJ1-4; a confident D gene designation cannot be given. V loses 4 bases, J loses 0 bases, and the germline ends lie 9 bases apart. CDR3 length: 14 amino acids, cysteine to phenylalanine. Only the CDR3 portion is preserved as DNA: 42 bases, with reading frame beginning at the first base. CDR1 SQVTM and CDR2 ANQGSEA are derived from the germline V gene.